This T cell receptor beta chain was identified in a study of cytomegalovirus exposure and HLA in healthy donors. CDR1 SGDLS and CDR2 YYNGEE come from the germline V gene. Trimming took 2 bases from V and 7 from J; bases not matched to a gene: 2. This CDR3 is 13 amino acids long. PCR was performed using 60 Vbeta and 13 Jbeta primers. Data came from immunoSEQ multiplex PCR; TCRdb stores just in-frame clones and leaves some out. This repertoire shows approximately 240,000 clones, 85% to 90% found once; its top ten account for 0.95% to 1.1%. The clonotype comes from a woman aged 18 to 35 in good health and CMV-seronegative. The V call is TRBV9, the J call TRBJ2-2; 7 positions agree with TRBD2. The sample comprised PBMCs. Here the CDR3 reads CASSVRTSGELFF. The CDR3 nucleotides read TGTGCCAGCAGCGTGCGGACTAGCGGGGAGCTGTTTTTT.